The present T cell receptor beta chain was sequenced within a study of identical twins. Trimming at V came to 3 bases and at J to 5 bases, leaving 7 bases not matched to a gene. This CDR3 contains 15 residues. Only a few counts were recorded for this clonotype. TCRdb re-analysed the 5' RACE reads in MiXCR, keeping a single row per CDR3 protein. Of more than 600,000 distinct CDR3 sequences listed, 15% to 20% are singletons. The same data also contributed to another study, on T cells expressing NK-cell markers.

The origin of this receptor is a woman in her late teens or twenties in good health. This chain joins TRBV12-3 or TRBV12-4 and TRBJ1-5, with 7 nucleotides matching TRBD1. Sequenced input: PBMCs. The CDR3: CASSFVAGGYQPQHF. The CDR3 DNA reads as TGTGCCAGCAGTTTTGTGGCAGGGGGATATCAGCCCCAGCATTTT.